A single sample gave rise to the 7 T cell receptor beta chains below, sequenced in a study of siplizumab effects on memory and regulatory T cells. Some clones are missing from TCRdb's copy, which holds only in-frame ones; the method was immunoSEQ multiplex PCR. The table lists about 50,000 clones, roughly 84% of them singletons. The specimen was naive CD8+ T cells sorted from blood. Source of these receptors: a human donor in good health.

V gene TRBV27 combines with J gene TRBJ1-1, with D maybe TRBD1 (5 bases). Germline lookup yields CDR1 MNHEY and CDR2 SMNVEV (reference sequence). V shed 6 bases and J shed 11 bases, with 16 bases lying between them. The CDR3 runs to 12 residues. CDR3 sequence: CASSFFQGPAFF. Here the CDR3 DNA reads TGTGCCAGCAGCTTTTTCCAGGGTCCCGCTTTCTTT.

The genes are TRBV6-1 and TRBJ1-6; no definite D call. Trimming pared 0 bases from V and 6 bases from J, leaving 15 bases between. The germline gives CDR1 MNHNS, CDR2 SASEGT. The CDR3 has 17 residues. CDR3 nucleotides: TGTGCCAGCAGTGAAGCGGTGGGATTGGCGTTTAATTCACCCCTCCACTTT. Translated: CASSEAVGLAFNSPLHF.

This chain connects TRBV29-1 to TRBJ2-7; 9 bases are a match to TRBD2. Per the germline V gene, CDR1 is SQVTM and CDR2 is ANQGSEA. Unmatched junction bases numbered 8, after V lost 5 bases and J lost 3 bases. This CDR3 is built from 14 residues. CDR3 region: CSVSSSGDFYEQYF. CDR3 DNA sequence: TGCAGCGTTTCTTCTAGCGGGGATTTCTACGAGCAGTACTTC.

This chain connects TRBV2 to TRBJ2-5; 9 positions match TRBD1. The J call may be faulty, since TRBJ2-7 better matches the DNA end. The length of the CDR3 is 15 residues. In germline, CDR1 is SNHLY, CDR2 FYNNEI. CDR3 bases: TGTGCCAGCAGGGGGGACAGGGTTACTTCCTACGAGCAGTACTTC. This translates into CASRGDRVTSYEQYF.

The chain is built from TRBV7-8 and TRBJ2-3, with D possibly matching TRBD1 (6 bases). Trimming shortened V by 6 bases and J by 3 bases, and 10 bases separated the two germline ends. The CDR3 totals 13 residues. Germline V gene data show CDR1 as SGHVS and CDR2 as FQNEAQ. CDR3 nucleotides: TGTGCCAGCAGTAGGGACAAAACAGATACGCAGTATTTT. This translates into CASSRDKTDTQYF.

The CDR3 loop reads CASSYREGSSYEQYF. Written as DNA, the CDR3 is TGTGCCAGCAGCTACAGGGAGGGATCCTCCTACGAGCAGTACTTC. The gene calls are TRBV5-8 and TRBJ2-7; D perhaps matches TRBD2 (7 bases). CDR3 length: 15 residues. Germline V gene sequence: CDR1 SGHTS, CDR2 YDEGEE. V gave up 3 bases and J gave up 0 bases, with 13 bases separating them.

This clone was counted between two and nine times. V gene TRBV29-1 combines with J gene TRBJ2-2; D may be TRBD2 (6 bases). CDR3 length: 12 amino acids. CDR1 is SQVTM and CDR2 is ANQGSEA in the germline V gene. Between the trimmed V and J ends, which lost 5 bases and 4 bases, there was a span of 8 bases. The CDR3 nucleotides read TGCAGCGTTCGGGGGAGCACCGGGGAGCTGTTTTTT. Amino acid sequence: CSVRGSTGELFF.